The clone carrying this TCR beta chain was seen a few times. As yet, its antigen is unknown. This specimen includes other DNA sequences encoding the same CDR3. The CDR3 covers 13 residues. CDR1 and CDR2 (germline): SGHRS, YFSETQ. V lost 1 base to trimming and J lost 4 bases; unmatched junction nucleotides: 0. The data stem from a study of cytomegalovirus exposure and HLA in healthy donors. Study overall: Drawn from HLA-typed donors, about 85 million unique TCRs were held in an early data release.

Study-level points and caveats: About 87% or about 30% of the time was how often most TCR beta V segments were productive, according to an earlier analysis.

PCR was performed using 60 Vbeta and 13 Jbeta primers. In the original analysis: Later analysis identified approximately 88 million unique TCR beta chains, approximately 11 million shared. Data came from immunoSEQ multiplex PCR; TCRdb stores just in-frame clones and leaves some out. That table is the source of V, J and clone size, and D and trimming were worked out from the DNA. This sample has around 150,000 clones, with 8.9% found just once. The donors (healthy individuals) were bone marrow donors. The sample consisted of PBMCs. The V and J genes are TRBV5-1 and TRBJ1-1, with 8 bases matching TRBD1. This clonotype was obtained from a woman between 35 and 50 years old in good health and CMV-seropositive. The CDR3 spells CASSLTGGTEAFF. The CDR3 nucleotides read TGCGCCAGCAGCTTGACAGGGGGCACTGAAGCTTTCTTT.